A selection of T cell receptor beta chains follows, all from one sample in a study of blood T cell repertoires in COVID-19. Assay: immunoSEQ multiplex PCR; the TCRdb copy retains only in-frame clones and omits some. Counted here are some 200,000 clones, approximately 90% occurring once; the ten biggest clones make up 7%. The sequencing input was peripheral blood. The receptors were gathered from a woman of 80 years or more in a cohort sampled during active or convalescent COVID-19. Each CDR3 is given with its conserved first and last residue. A D gene is named only where the DNA matches it firmly. Clone size is stated in some rows and not others, as once, few, many or a class when expanded.

V gene	D gene	clone size	J gene	CDR3 protein	CDR3 DNA
TRBV11-3	-	-	TRBJ2-7	CASSLEGDSYEQYF	TGTGCCAGCAGCTTAGAAGGGGACTCCTACGAGCAGTACTTC
TRBV7-6	-	-	TRBJ1-1	CASSLGALTEAFF	TGTGCCAGCAGCTTAGGGGCACTTACTGAAGCTTTCTTT
TRBV6-1	-	-	TRBJ2-5	CASSEGPNQETQYF	TGTGCCAGCAGTGAGGGGCCTAACCAAGAGACCCAGTACTTC
TRBV27	-	-	TRBJ1-4	CASSLRWIGEKLFF	TGTGCCAGCAGTTTAAGGTGGATCGGGGAAAAACTGTTTTTT
TRBV5-4	TRBD1	-	TRBJ2-5	CASSLGHATGAETQYF	TGTGCCAGCAGCTTGGGCCACGCGACAGGGGCCGAGACCCAGTACTTC
TRBV13	TRBD1	-	TRBJ1-2	CASSLGLRRGQGALNYGYTF	TGTGCCAGCAGCTTAGGCCTAAGGAGGGGACAGGGGGCCTTAAACTATGGCTACACCTTC
TRBV6-5	-	-	TRBJ1-2	CASKRGGLDYGYTF	TGTGCCAGCAAAAGGGGAGGGTTAGACTATGGCTACACCTTC
TRBV30	TRBD1	few	TRBJ1-6	CAWTQTGVRNLPLHF	TGTGCCTGGACTCAGACAGGGGTTAGAAATTTACCCCTCCACTTT
TRBV19	-	-	TRBJ1-1	CATVGEGYEAFF	TGTGCCACGGTCGGGGAAGGGTATGAAGCTTTCTTT
TRBV2	-	-	TRBJ2-5	CASSEGTPPQETQYF	TGTGCCAGCAGTGAAGGGACTCCTCCTCAGGAGACCCAGTACTTC
TRBV6-2/TRBV6-3	-	-	TRBJ1-6	CASSQDPGAYNSPLHF	TGTGCCAGCAGTCAAGACCCAGGGGCCTATAATTCACCCCTCCACTTT
TRBV4-1	TRBD2	-	TRBJ2-5	CASSQEASGRGEETQYF	TGCGCCAGCAGCCAAGAGGCTAGCGGGAGAGGAGAAGAGACCCAGTACTTC
TRBV12-5	TRBD1	-	TRBJ1-5	CASGQDRGSNQPQHF	TGTGCTAGTGGACAGGACAGGGGCAGCAATCAGCCCCAGCATTTT
TRBV4-1	TRBD2	-	TRBJ2-1	CASSQDRLAGGPRFYNEQFF	TGCGCCAGCAGCCAAGATCGGCTAGCGGGGGGACCGAGGTTCTACAATGAGCAGTTCTTC
TRBV19	-	-	TRBJ2-1	CASSAQGQGYNEQFF	TGTGCCAGTAGTGCCCAGGGGCAGGGGTACAATGAGCAGTTCTTC
TRBV9	TRBD2	-	TRBJ2-5	CASSVWGGRAPEETQYF	TGTGCCAGCAGCGTGTGGGGCGGGAGGGCCCCGGAAGAGACCCAGTACTTC
TRBV10-1	TRBD1	-	TRBJ1-1	CASSESSGTGGRGSTEAFF	TGCGCCAGCAGTGAGTCTTCGGGGACAGGGGGCAGGGGATCCACTGAAGCTTTCTTT
TRBV27	-	-	TRBJ1-5	CASSSYGEQPQHF	TGTGCCAGCAGTTCATACGGAGAGCAGCCCCAGCATTTT
TRBV18	-	-	TRBJ1-2	CASSIGVSDGYTF	TGTGCCAGCTCCATAGGGGTATCTGATGGCTACACCTTC
TRBV9	TRBD1	-	TRBJ1-3	CASSALGDSPNTIYF	TGTGCCAGCAGCGCCCTGGGGGACAGTCCAAACACCATATATTTT
TRBV6-5	-	few	TRBJ1-1	CASRMGGIVFPEAFF	TGTGCCAGCAGGATGGGGGGGATCGTTTTCCCTGAAGCTTTCTTT
TRBV6-6	-	-	TRBJ1-3	CASSISRISSGNTIYF	TGTGCCAGCAGTATTAGCCGAATTTCCTCTGGAAACACCATATATTTT
TRBV29-1	-	-	TRBJ1-1	CSVHHPGEREAFF	TGCAGCGTCCACCACCCCGGAGAAAGAGAAGCTTTCTTT
TRBV28	TRBD1	-	TRBJ2-2	CASSLSGTGVTGELFF	TGTGCCAGCAGTTTAAGCGGGACAGGGGTCACCGGGGAGCTGTTTTTT
TRBV6-5	-	-	TRBJ1-5	CASSSTGDNQPQHF	TGTGCCAGCAGTTCGACAGGCGACAATCAGCCCCAGCATTTT
TRBV6-5	TRBD2	-	TRBJ2-7	CASSYPRGDSYEQYF	TGTGCCAGCAGTTACCCACGGGGGGACTCCTACGAGCAGTACTTC
TRBV12-5	TRBD2	-	TRBJ2-5	CASGRSGGGETQYF	TGTGCTAGTGGCCGAAGCGGGGGCGGGGAGACCCAGTACTTC
TRBV4-1	-	few	TRBJ2-2	CASSQGQVNTGELFF	TGCGCCAGCAGCCAAGGACAGGTTAACACCGGGGAGCTGTTTTTT
TRBV3-1/TRBV3-2	-	-	TRBJ1-3	CASSQDIRDRSSSGNTIYF	TGTGCCAGCAGCCAAGATATCAGAGACAGGTCAAGCTCTGGAAACACCATATATTTT
TRBV4-2	-	-	TRBJ1-6	CASSQAQGRSPLHF	TGTGCCAGCAGCCAAGCACAGGGACGATCACCCCTCCACTTT
TRBV28	-	few	TRBJ1-1	CASRSPVGGNTEAFF	TGTGCCAGCAGGTCTCCGGTGGGGGGGAACACTGAAGCTTTCTTT
TRBV7-2	TRBD1	-	TRBJ1-1	CASSSGQGRLNTEAFF	TGTGCCAGCAGTTCTGGACAGGGGAGACTGAACACTGAAGCTTTCTTT
TRBV28	-	-	TRBJ2-7	CASSSTANSYEQYF	TGTGCCAGCAGTTCGACAGCCAACTCCTACGAGCAGTACTTC
TRBV5-1	-	-	TRBJ2-3	CASSLDGSGDTQYF	TGCGCCAGCAGCTTGGATGGTTCGGGGGATACGCAGTATTTT
TRBV6-5	-	-	TRBJ1-5	CASSQDGVNQPQHF	TGTGCCAGCAGCCAGGACGGGGTCAATCAGCCCCAGCATTTT
TRBV20-1	TRBD2	-	TRBJ2-1	CSASPSGFNNEQFF	TGCAGTGCTAGTCCTAGCGGGTTTAACAATGAGCAGTTCTTC
TRBV10-3	TRBD1	-	TRBJ1-5	CAISGDQGGNQPQHF	TGTGCCATCAGCGGGGATCAGGGGGGCAATCAGCCCCAGCATTTT
TRBV2	TRBD2	-	TRBJ2-4	CASIRETSGGNIQYF	TGTGCCAGCATCCGGGAAACTAGCGGGGGAAACATTCAGTACTTC
TRBV25-1	-	-	TRBJ2-5	CASSEYIEETQYF	TGTGCCAGCAGTGAATATATAGAGGAGACCCAGTACTTC
TRBV9	TRBD1	once	TRBJ2-5	CASSPEDRGEETQYF	TGTGCCAGCAGCCCTGAGGACAGGGGCGAGGAGACCCAGTACTTC